Shown below are 19 T cell receptor beta chains from a single sample sequenced in a study of T cell responses to AZD1222 COVID-19 vaccine. The method was immunoSEQ multiplex PCR; TCRdb's version includes in-frame clones alone and lacks a portion of them. Here the sample spans around 150,000 clones, approximately 88% being singletons. Source: peripheral blood, taken on day 0 of AZD1222 vaccination. These TCRs come from an adult in good health.

This sequence joins TRBV9 and TRBJ1-4; D is uncertain. The CDR3 loop spans 13 amino acids. Germline V gives CDR1 SGDLS, CDR2 YYNGEE. The V end was cut by 0 bases, the J end by 4 bases, with 4 bases between. The CDR3 DNA reads as TGTGCCAGCAGCGTAGAGTGTAATGAAAAACTGTTTTTT. It yields the protein CASSVECNEKLFF.

The V call is TRBV7-6, the J call TRBJ1-5, with 9 bases lining up with TRBD1. Germline V gene data show CDR1 as SGHVS and CDR2 as FNYEAQ. The CDR3 has 16 residues. The V segment lost 5 bases and the J segment 3 bases; nucleotides outside the gene matches: 8. This CDR3 is CASSLGQGMDNQPQHF. In DNA form, the CDR3 reads TGTGCCAGCAGCCTCGGACAGGGGATGGACAATCAGCCCCAGCATTTT.

The gene calls are TRBV14 and TRBJ1-1; perhaps TRBD1 as D (5 bases). Germline lookup yields CDR1 SGHDN and CDR2 FVKESK. Trimming left V 1 base short and J 6 bases short, with 12 bases between. This CDR3 contains 14 residues. In nucleotides, the CDR3 is TGTGCCAGCAGCCAAGTAACAGGCAACTCTGAAGCTTTCTTT. Residues: CASSQVTGNSEAFF.

The chain uses TRBV12-5 and TRBJ1-1, with a possible D match to TRBD1 (5 bases). The CDR3 runs 12 residues. Trimming left V 2 bases short and J 7 bases short, with 8 bases between. CDR1 LGHNT and CDR2 FRNRAP come from the germline V gene. In nucleotides, the CDR3 is TGTGCTAGTGGTTTGTCAGGGCTTGAAGCTTTCTTT. Its translation is CASGLSGLEAFF.

This chain connects TRBV7-8 to TRBJ1-4; a possible D gene is TRBD1 (6 bases). The CDR3 has 15 amino acids. The V end was cut by 2 bases, the J end by 3 bases, with 10 bases between. Germline lookup yields CDR1 SGHVS and CDR2 FQNEAQ. CDR3 DNA: TGTGCCAGCAGCTTACTGGGGGGCTCTAATGAAAAACTGTTTTTT. Its translation is CASSLLGGSNEKLFF.

J is TRBJ2-4 and V is TRBV10-3; 8 positions agree with TRBD2. CDR1 and CDR2 from the germline V gene are ENHRY and SYGVKD. The CDR3 has 16 residues. V gave up 3 bases and J gave up 1 base; unmatched junction bases: 5. DNA for the CDR3: TGTGCCATCAGTGACCATCTAGCGGGTGCCAAAAACATTCAGTACTTC. Protein: CAISDHLAGAKNIQYF.

V is TRBV6-2 or TRBV6-3 and J is TRBJ2-3; the D call may be TRBD1 or TRBD2 (5 bases each). This CDR3 region has 14 residues. Germline CDR1 and CDR2: MNHEY and SVGEGT. V was clipped by 5 bases and J by 6 bases, with 15 bases between them. The CDR3 here is CASSTWDPRDTQYF. In nucleotides, the CDR3 is TGTGCCAGCAGTACATGGGACCCACGGGATACGCAGTATTTT.

This clone has more than one count but fewer than ten. This sequence joins TRBV11-2 and TRBJ1-2; no firm D call. Germline V gene data show CDR1 as SGHAT and CDR2 as FQNNGV. V lost 0 bases and J lost 7, with 9 bases in between. The CDR3 sequence is 13 residues long. CDR3 bases: TGTGCCAGCAGCTTAGATCGGCGGGGTGGCTACACCTTC. This gives the protein CASSLDRRGGYTF.

The rearrangement links TRBV6-2 or TRBV6-3 to TRBJ1-2, with TRBD1 identical over 7 bases. V dropped 2 bases and J dropped 3; count of bases not matched to a gene: 9. The germline V gene has CDR1 MNHEY and CDR2 SVGEGT. The CDR3 extends over 16 amino acids. CDR3 protein: CASSYPGQGVDYGYTF. The CDR3 bases are TGTGCCAGCAGTTACCCCGGCCAGGGGGTTGACTATGGCTACACCTTC.

This chain connects TRBV14 to TRBJ2-1, with no clear D. The CDR3 extends over 19 amino acids. V lost 2 bases, J lost 6 bases, and 26 bases lay in between. Per the germline V gene, CDR1 is SGHDN and CDR2 is FVKESK. CDR3 sequence reads: CASSQRALGIQVLVNEQFF. The CDR3 DNA follows: TGTGCCAGCAGCCAAAGGGCCCTTGGGATTCAGGTCCTAGTCAATGAGCAGTTCTTC.

V is TRBV29-1 and J is TRBJ1-1; tentatively, D is TRBD1 (6 bases). The V gene's germline CDR1 is SQVTM and CDR2 ANQGSEA. The V gene lost 7 bases and the J gene lost 1 base, with 10 bases spanning the gap. This CDR3 has 12 amino acids. Here the CDR3 DNA reads TGCAGCGGACAGGAAACGAACACTGAAGCTTTCTTT. Its translation: CSGQETNTEAFF. Based on the CDR3 plus reference TRBV29-1 and TRBJ1-1, the full variable domain is SAVISQKPSRDICQRGTSLTIQCQVDSQVTMMFWYRQQPGQSLTLIATANQGSEATYESGFVIDKFPISRPNLTFSTLTVSNMSPEDSSIYLCSGQETNTEAFFGQGTRLTVV.

The chain has TRBV23-1 and TRBJ1-5; 7 positions agree with TRBD1. TRBV23-1 is treated as an ORF (open reading frame) with a function not yet certain. J was trimmed by 7 bases and V by 1 base; bases with no gene match: 13. The CDR3 runs to 17 residues. The CDR3 sequence: CASSQWKGERGQQPQHF. The CDR3 nucleotides are TGCGCCAGCAGTCAATGGAAAGGGGAGAGGGGGCAACAGCCCCAGCATTTT.

This CDR3 reads CASSFGQGEETQYF. The DNA of the CDR3 is TGTGCCAGCAGCTTCGGACAGGGAGAGGAGACCCAGTACTTC. The chain recombines TRBV11-3 with TRBJ2-5; 8 bases map to TRBD1. The CDR3 is 14 amino acids. The germline V gene has CDR1 SGHNT and CDR2 YENEEA. V dropped 3 bases and J dropped 5; count of bases not matched to a gene: 5.

The V call is TRBV14, the J call TRBJ2-2; 11 bases line up with TRBD2. Germline assignment: CDR1 SGHDN and CDR2 FVKESK. V lost 1 base, J lost 5 bases, and 9 bases stayed unmatched. This CDR3 is built from 18 residues. DNA of the CDR3: TGTGCCAGCAGCCAAGGGCCTAGCGGGAGGATACGGACCGGGGAGCTGTTTTTT. Protein product: CASSQGPSGRIRTGELFF.

The table lists this clone with a few counts. The J gene is TRBJ2-1, the V gene TRBV15; D is perhaps TRBD1 or TRBD2 (5 bases each). Germline V gene sequence: CDR1 LNHNV, CDR2 YYDKDF (reference sequence). This CDR3 spans 14 amino acids. V was trimmed by 6 bases and J by 4 bases, leaving 13 bases between them. The chain's CDR3 is CATSQKGRYNEQFF. In nucleotides, the CDR3 is TGTGCCACCAGTCAGAAGGGACGGTACAATGAGCAGTTCTTC. Complete variable domain (other parts from reference TRBV15 and TRBJ2-1): DAMVIQNPRYQVTQFGKPVTLSCSQTLNHNVMYWYQQKSSQAPKLLFHYYDKDFNNEADTPDNFQSRRPNTSFCFLDIRSPGLGDTAMYLCATSQKGRYNEQFFGPGTRLTVL.

The V gene is TRBV2, the J gene TRBJ2-3; 9 positions agree with TRBD2. The CDR3 covers 16 residues. V was clipped by 7 bases and J by 4 bases; unmatched bases: 12. Germline V gene sequence: CDR1 SNHLY, CDR2 FYNNEI. CDR3 region: CASILAGRRVPDTQYF. CDR3 in DNA: TGTGCCAGCATCCTAGCGGGGAGAAGGGTGCCAGATACGCAGTATTTT.

The J gene is TRBJ1-5, the V gene TRBV4-3; no clear D gene. The CDR3 totals 15 residues. The germline V and J ends were trimmed by 0 bases and 4 bases, with 10 bases remaining between them. The V gene's germline CDR1 is LGHNA and CDR2 YSLEER. This CDR3 is CASSQEVRRNQPQHF. The CDR3 coding sequence is TGCGCCAGCAGCCAAGAGGTCAGGCGAAATCAGCCCCAGCATTTT.

This chain links TRBV7-9 with TRBJ2-1; TRBD1 is a possible D gene (6 bases). Germline V CDR1 and CDR2: SEHNR, FQNEAQ (reference sequence). The CDR3 is 19 residues long. Trimming stripped 6 bases from V and 2 bases from J, with 26 bases between. CDR3 nucleotides: TGTGCCAGCAGTCTTAACCTCCCGATCGACAGGCAAACCTACAATGAGCAGTTCTTC. Protein: CASSLNLPIDRQTYNEQFF.

The chain joins TRBV7-2 to TRBJ1-2; TRBD1 aligns across 9 bases. CDR3 length: 14 amino acids. CDR1 and CDR2 (germline): SGHTA, FQGNSA. Trimming at V came to 5 bases and at J to 5 bases, leaving 6 bases not matched to a gene. CDR3 sequence: CASSPGTGTYGYTF. CDR3 sequence (DNA): TGTGCCAGCAGCCCTGGGACAGGGACGTATGGCTACACCTTC.